These 25 T cell receptor beta chains were all obtained from the same sample, sequenced in a study of technical replicates of blood from several donors. Using immunoSEQ multiplex PCR, the repertoire was profiled, and TCRdb retains in-frame clones only, with some absent. The sample has some 74,000 clones; about 88% are singletons. Sample: T cells isolated from PBMCs. The receptors derive from a human donor in good health.

The V gene is TRBV15, the J gene TRBJ1-3, with D unclear. The CDR3 loop spans 17 amino acids. Trimming took 3 bases from V and 0 from J, leaving 15 bases between them. Germline loops: CDR1 LNHNV, CDR2 YYDKDF (reference sequence). This CDR3 reads CATSRDLAGFSGNTIYF. In DNA, the CDR3 is TGTGCCACCAGCAGGGACCTTGCGGGGTTCTCTGGAAACACCATATATTTT.

This clone appeared once. J is TRBJ2-7 and V is TRBV4-2, with TRBD2 as a possible D gene (6 bases). CDR1 and CDR2 (germline): LGHNA, YNFKEQ. Trimming pared 3 bases from V and 6 bases from J, leaving 15 bases between. CDR3 length equals 14 residues. CDR3 sequence: CASSHAGLYVEQYF. In DNA form, the CDR3 reads TGTGCCAGCAGCCACGCGGGACTTTACGTCGAGCAGTACTTC.

The J gene is TRBJ2-7, the V gene TRBV30, with D uncertain. The CDR3 has 13 amino acids. The germline CDR1 and CDR2 sequences are GTSNPN and SVGIG (reference sequence). V lost 4 bases to trimming and J lost 6 bases, with 16 bases between them. The CDR3: CAWNLPETGEQYF. The CDR3 DNA reads TGTGCCTGGAACCTCCCCGAAACTGGCGAGCAGTACTTC.

This clone was counted a few times. The chain carries TRBV5-1 and TRBJ2-1; D unresolved. Trimming took 5 bases from V and 4 from J, leaving 13 bases between them. Germline values: CDR1 SGHRS, CDR2 YFSETQ. CDR3 size: 14 residues. The CDR3 DNA reads as TGCGCCAGCAGACCCCGAGAAAAATACAATGAGCAGTTCTTC. It codes for CASRPREKYNEQFF.

V and J are TRBV2 and TRBJ2-7; the D gene is possibly TRBD1 (5 bases). The CDR3 is 16 amino acids. Looked up from germline, CDR1 is SNHLY and CDR2 is FYNNEI. Trimming left V 1 base short and J 3 bases short, with 16 bases between. The CDR3 loop is CASSEEGWGLVYEQYF. CDR3 in DNA: TGTGCCAGCAGTGAAGAGGGGTGGGGATTAGTCTACGAGCAGTACTTC.

This sequence joins TRBV28 and TRBJ2-3; 12 bases are shared with TRBD2. V was pared by 7 bases and J by 8 bases, with 13 bases of the junction left unmatched. Germline V gene lookup returns CDR1 MDHEN and CDR2 SYDVKM. This CDR3 region has 16 residues. This CDR3 is CASIESGRLAGVTQYF. As DNA, the CDR3 is TGTGCCAGCATCGAGTCGGGGAGACTAGCGGGGGTTACGCAGTATTTT.

In this sample, this clone turned up a few times. V and J are TRBV30 and TRBJ2-2; D gene unclear. CDR3 length: 13 residues. The V gene lost 0 bases and the J gene lost 6 bases, with 8 bases spanning the gap. CDR1 is GTSNPN, CDR2 SVGIG, per germline (reference sequence). The CDR3 protein is CAWSVLEPGELFF. In nucleotides, the CDR3 is TGTGCCTGGAGTGTTCTCGAGCCCGGGGAGCTGTTTTTT.

The V call is TRBV9, the J call TRBJ2-2; D possibly corresponds to TRBD2 (6 bases). CDR3 size: 16 residues. The germline V gene encodes CDR1 SGDLS and CDR2 YYNGEE. The V end was cut by 3 bases, the J end by 7 bases, with 19 bases between. The CDR3 region has the DNA TGTGCCAGCAGCGCCCCGGGGCGGGGCCGTATCGGGGAGCTGTTTTTT. This encodes CASSAPGRGRIGELFF.

The rearrangement links TRBV4-2 to TRBJ2-7; TRBD1 matches 9 bases. The CDR3 extends over 15 amino acids. V was pared by 3 bases and J by 4 bases, with 7 bases of the junction left unmatched. Germline loops: CDR1 LGHNA, CDR2 YNFKEQ. CDR3 bases: TGTGCCAGCAGCCACGGACAGGGGCTTGGTTACGAGCAGTACTTC. Protein product: CASSHGQGLGYEQYF.

This clone has a single count. CDR3 DNA sequence: TGTGCCAGCAGCCCGGGACTCCAAGAGACCCAGTACTTC. Encoded protein: CASSPGLQETQYF. V usage is TRBV6-5 and J usage is TRBJ2-5, with D perhaps TRBD2 (6 bases). Germline V gene data show CDR1 as MNHEY and CDR2 as SVGAGI. There are 13 residues in the CDR3. Trimming removed 6 bases at V and 1 base at J, with 9 bases between.

This clone has only a few counts. This sequence joins TRBV30 and TRBJ1-1; D unclear. CDR1 GTSNPN and CDR2 SVGIG come from the germline V gene (reference sequence). The ends were cut back, 4 bases at V and 5 bases at J, with 17 bases in the middle. This CDR3 comprises 14 residues. The CDR3 DNA reads TGTGCCTGGAAACGGCGGAGGGTTTGGACTGAAGCTTTCTTT. Translated: CAWKRRRVWTEAFF.

The chain has TRBV28 and TRBJ2-1; possibly TRBD2 for D (6 bases). Germline CDR1 is MDHEN and CDR2 is SYDVKM. This CDR3 is 12 amino acids long. Trimming shortened V by 5 bases and J by 10 bases, and 12 bases separated the two germline ends. In DNA, the CDR3 is TGTGCCAGCAGTCCTACTAGCCCCGAGCAGTTCTTC. Encoded protein: CASSPTSPEQFF.

The chain links TRBV15 to TRBJ2-7, with no clear D. V gave up 5 bases and J gave up 5 bases, with 13 bases separating them. CDR3 length: 13 residues. CDR1 is LNHNV, CDR2 YYDKDF, per germline (reference sequence). The CDR3 DNA follows: TGTGCCACCAGCGCCCACTGGCAGGACGAGCAGTACTTC. It is translated as CATSAHWQDEQYF.

The V gene is TRBV6-6, the J gene TRBJ1-1, with a possible D match to TRBD1 (5 bases). This CDR3 region has 14 residues. V was trimmed by 2 bases and J by 1 base, leaving 8 bases between them. Germline V gene sequence: CDR1 MNHNY, CDR2 SVGAGI (reference sequence). CDR3 sequence reads: CASSYGHTNTEAFF. For the CDR3, the DNA is TGTGCCAGCAGTTACGGACACACGAACACTGAAGCTTTCTTT.

Comment on this clone: This specimen includes other DNA sequences encoding the same CDR3. This rearrangement joins TRBV29-1 to TRBJ2-7, with D tentatively TRBD2 (6 bases). V dropped 3 bases and J dropped 1 base, with 10 bases sitting between them. Germline CDR1 and CDR2: SQVTM and ANQGSEA. CDR3 size: 13 residues. CDR3 nucleotides: TGCAGCGTTGAGGCGGGATCGTCCTACGAGCAGTACTTC. Translating gives CSVEAGSSYEQYF.

This sequence joins TRBV6-6 and TRBJ1-3; D is unresolved. V lost 7 bases and J lost 2, with 9 bases in between. Germline lookup yields CDR1 MNHNY and CDR2 SVGAGI (reference sequence). The CDR3 is made up of 13 amino acids. The CDR3 bases are TGTGCCAGCAATACGGGAGCTGGAAACACCATATATTTT. This codes for CASNTGAGNTIYF.

The chain recombines TRBV7-9 with TRBJ2-1, with 9 bases that match TRBD1. This CDR3 region has 16 residues. V trimming: 3 bases; J trimming: 5 bases; junction bases outside the gene matches: 8. The germline V gene has CDR1 SEHNR and CDR2 FQNEAQ (reference sequence). CDR3 in DNA: TGTGCCAGCAGCTTCGGGTCGGGACAGGGCCACAATGAGCAGTTCTTC. Its translation is CASSFGSGQGHNEQFF.

The V gene is TRBV27, the J gene TRBJ1-2, with 9 positions matching TRBD1. Germline V gene data show CDR1 as MNHEY and CDR2 as SMNVEV (reference sequence). The CDR3 sequence is 14 residues long. V shed 5 bases, J shed 3 bases, and the junction held 4 bases outside the gene matches. CDR3 sequence reads: CASSGDRVDYGYTF. The CDR3 nucleotides read TGTGCCAGCAGTGGGGACAGGGTGGACTATGGCTACACCTTC.

CDR3 sequence reads: CASSEAGGGELFF. The CDR3 DNA sequence: TGTGCCAGCAGTGAAGCAGGAGGGGGGGAGCTGTTTTTT. The J gene is TRBJ2-2, the V gene TRBV6-1; D perhaps matches TRBD2 (6 bases). There are 13 residues in the CDR3. Germline V gives CDR1 MNHNS, CDR2 SASEGT. V lost 0 bases and J 8 bases, leaving 7 bases between the germline ends.

The chain is built from TRBV4-1 and TRBJ1-1; the D is unclear. Germline CDR1 MGHRA, CDR2 YSYEKL. This CDR3 region has 12 residues. V lost 1 base to trimming and J lost 5 bases, with 5 bases between them. The DNA of the CDR3 is TGCGCCAGCAGCCAAGGACAAACTGAAGCTTTCTTT. Residues: CASSQGQTEAFF.

CDR3 DNA sequence: TGTGCCAGCAGTTTAGGCCAGTCCTACGAGCAGTACTTC. Protein: CASSLGQSYEQYF. V gene TRBV28 combines with J gene TRBJ2-7; D not resolved. V gave up 2 bases and J gave up 1 base, with 6 bases separating them. Germline V gives CDR1 MDHEN, CDR2 SYDVKM. This CDR3 has 13 residues.

The rearrangement links TRBV18 to TRBJ2-3; D may be TRBD1 (6 bases). The germline V and J ends were trimmed by 0 bases and 0 bases, with 22 bases remaining between them. Germline lookup yields CDR1 KGHSH and CDR2 LQKENI. There are 20 residues in the CDR3. This chain's CDR3 is CASSPPLRKGHGISTDTQYF. The DNA of the CDR3 is TGTGCCAGCTCACCACCATTAAGGAAGGGACACGGGATAAGCACAGATACGCAGTATTTT.

The chain is built from TRBV9 and TRBJ2-3, with D uncertain. This CDR3 has 14 residues. The germline CDR1 and CDR2 sequences are SGDLS and YYNGEE. The ends were cut back, 4 bases at V and 3 bases at J, with 12 bases in the middle. The CDR3 DNA reads as TGTGCCAGCAGCCTTCAGAAGACTACAGATACGCAGTATTTT. It codes for CASSLQKTTDTQYF.

This clone showed up just once. The V call is TRBV4-3, the J call TRBJ2-6; 10 bases agree with TRBD1. V lost 3 bases, J lost 3 bases, and 8 bases stayed unmatched. Germline CDR1 LGHNA, CDR2 YSLEER. The CDR3 sequence is 18 residues long. The chain's CDR3 is CASSQTGGASVGANVLTF. The CDR3 bases are TGCGCCAGCAGCCAGACAGGGGGCGCTTCGGTTGGGGCCAACGTCCTGACTTTC.

The chain links TRBV14 to TRBJ2-2; 8 bases map to TRBD1. CDR3 length: 15 amino acids. CDR1 and CDR2 (germline): SGHDN, FVKESK. V was pared by 5 bases and J by 4 bases, with 6 bases of the junction left unmatched. Here the CDR3 DNA reads TGTGCCAGCAGCAAGGGACAGGCTAGCACCGGGGAGCTGTTTTTT. It yields the protein CASSKGQASTGELFF. The variable domain in full, with the rest retrieved from reference TRBV14 and TRBJ2-2, is EAGVTQFPSHSVIEKGQTVTLRCDPISGHDNLYWYRRVMGKEIKFLLHFVKESKQDESGMPNNRFLAERTGGTYSTLKVQPAELEDSGVYFCASSKGQASTGELFFGEGSRLTVL.